The next 26 T cell receptor beta chains were all read from a single sample in a study of identical twins. TCRdb fed the 5' RACE reads into MiXCR, producing one record per CDR3 protein. The data show around 960,000 distinct CDR3 sequences, 12% seen once. The same specimen was also included in a second study, on yellow fever vaccine responses in identical twins.

Source material: PBMCs. The receptors were gathered from a woman aged 18-29 years in good health.

This clonotype has ten or more counts. The V call is TRBV6-1, the J call TRBJ2-1, with 9 positions matching TRBD2. Germline V gene sequence: CDR1 MNHNS, CDR2 SASEGT. With 6 bases clipped from V and 3 bases from J, the junction kept 3 bases outside the gene matches. The CDR3 sequence is 14 residues long. The CDR3: CASRGLALYNEQFF. As DNA, the CDR3 is TGTGCCAGCAGGGGACTAGCCCTCTACAATGAGCAGTTCTTC.

Only a few counts were recorded for this clonotype. The chain is built from TRBV4-1 and TRBJ2-5; 11 positions match TRBD2. V shed 4 bases and J 4 bases; nucleotides not matched to a gene: 8. Looked up from germline, CDR1 is MGHRA and CDR2 is YSYEKL. The CDR3 is 16 residues long. CDR3: CASSRLLAGEGETQYF. The CDR3 coding sequence is TGCGCCAGCAGCCGCCTACTAGCGGGGGAGGGAGAGACCCAGTACTTC.

This clonotype was seen a few times. The chain is built from TRBV7-2 and TRBJ2-7; D may be TRBD1 or TRBD2 (5 bases each). Deletions cut 5 bases from V and 2 bases from J, with 10 bases between. Germline V gene lookup returns CDR1 SGHTA and CDR2 FQGNSA. The CDR3 is made up of 13 amino acids. As DNA, the CDR3 is TGTGCCAGCAGCCCGGGACGGACCTACGAGCAGTACGTC. Amino acid sequence: CASSPGRTYEQYV.

This clonotype has only a few counts. The chain is built from TRBV5-1 and TRBJ1-1; TRBD1 agrees at 7 bases. The CDR3 runs 14 residues. Germline V gene lookup returns CDR1 SGHRS and CDR2 YFSETQ. V shed 4 bases, J shed 3 bases, and the junction held 6 bases outside the gene matches. CDR3 sequence reads: CASSPTGVDTEAFF. In DNA form, the CDR3 reads TGCGCCAGCAGCCCAACAGGGGTTGACACTGAAGCTTTCTTT.

This clonotype was found a few times. This rearrangement joins TRBV5-1 to TRBJ1-1; TRBD1 might be the D (5 bases). Germline CDR1 SGHRS, CDR2 YFSETQ. The CDR3 runs 16 residues. V dropped 3 bases and J dropped 6 bases, with 21 bases sitting between them. The CDR3 loop reads CASSSTPGGAGPEAFF. The CDR3, as DNA: TGCGCCAGCAGCTCGACCCCCGGTGGTGCAGGGCCTGAAGCTTTCTTT.

This clonotype was seen a few times. The chain carries TRBV29-1 and TRBJ2-3, with TRBD1 identical over 11 bases. This CDR3 is built from 15 residues. Germline lookup yields CDR1 SQVTM and CDR2 ANQGSEA. Unmatched junction bases numbered 10, after V lost 7 bases and J lost 4 bases. This CDR3 is CSGGTGGPSADTQYF. The CDR3 bases are TGCAGCGGGGGGACAGGGGGTCCCTCGGCAGATACGCAGTATTTT.

This clonotype appeared a few times. This rearrangement joins TRBV2 to TRBJ2-3; TRBD2 matches 13 bases. Looked up from germline, CDR1 is SNHLY and CDR2 is FYNNEI. With 5 bases clipped from V and 7 bases from J, the junction kept 9 bases outside the gene matches. The CDR3 spans 16 residues. The CDR3 nucleotides are TGTGCCAGCAGTCGTACTAGCGGGAGGGCCCAAAATACGCAGTATTTT. It translates to CASSRTSGRAQNTQYF.

This clonotype was found many times. The chain couples TRBV10-3 to TRBJ2-7; 9 bases are a match to TRBD1. CDR3 length: 14 amino acids. V trimming: 5 bases; J trimming: 2 bases; junction bases outside the gene matches: 4. Germline values: CDR1 ENHRY, CDR2 SYGVKD. CDR3 sequence (DNA): TGTGCCATCAGTAAGGACAGGGGCGCCTACGAGCAGTACGTC. This codes for CAISKDRGAYEQYV.

The CDR3 region has the DNA TGTGCCAGCTCACCTACAGGGTGGCGAGTCGAAAAACTGTTTTTT. Protein sequence: CASSPTGWRVEKLFF. V and J are TRBV18 and TRBJ1-4, with D possibly matching TRBD1 (6 bases). CDR1 is KGHSH, CDR2 LQKENI, per germline. The germline V and J ends were trimmed by 3 bases and 8 bases, with 16 bases remaining between them. CDR3 length equals 15 residues.

The chain combines TRBV28 with TRBJ2-2; 8 nucleotides align to TRBD2. Germline values: CDR1 MDHEN, CDR2 SYDVKM. The CDR3 consists of 17 residues. V shed 3 bases and J 2 bases; nucleotides not matched to a gene: 8. In DNA form, the CDR3 reads TGTGCCAGCAGTTTCTATGGGACTAGACTTAACACCGGGGAGCTGTTTTTT. It translates to CASSFYGTRLNTGELFF.

This clonotype appeared many times. J is TRBJ1-1 and V is TRBV3-1; D gene uncertain. The CDR3 totals 12 residues. V lost 0 bases and J lost 5, with 4 bases in between. Per the germline V gene, CDR1 is LGHDT and CDR2 is YNNKEL (reference sequence). The CDR3 region is CASSQEGTEAFF. The CDR3 DNA follows: TGTGCCAGCAGCCAAGAAGGAACTGAAGCTTTCTTT.

This clonotype was found a few times. The rearrangement links TRBV20-1 to TRBJ1-2, with D perhaps TRBD1 (5 bases). CDR1 is DFQATT and CDR2 is SNEGSKA in the germline V gene (reference sequence). Deletions cut 8 bases from V and 8 bases from J, with 18 bases between. The CDR3 is 12 residues long. CDR3 DNA sequence: TGCAGTACTTCTTTGGGCGCAGGGGGCTACACCTTC. Protein: CSTSLGAGGYTF.

This clonotype was counted many times. The genes are TRBV20-1 and TRBJ1-1, with D unresolved. The CDR3 is made up of 10 amino acids. The germline V gene encodes CDR1 DFQATT and CDR2 SNEGSKA (reference sequence). V lost 7 bases, J lost 1 base, and 4 bases lay in between. The CDR3 here is CSGRNTEAFF. CDR3 in DNA: TGCAGTGGCAGGAACACTGAAGCTTTCTTT.

This clonotype has more than one count but fewer than ten. The V call is TRBV10-3, the J call TRBJ1-1; D not resolved. The CDR3 totals 13 residues. Between the trimmed V and J ends, which lost 2 bases and 10 bases, there was a span of 14 bases. From germline, CDR1 is ENHRY and CDR2 SYGVKD. The CDR3 nucleotides are TGTGCCATCAGTGAGGTCGAACGCACGATAGCTTTCTTT. This codes for CAISEVERTIAFF.

In its sample, this clonotype was seen a few times. The V gene is TRBV6-1, the J gene TRBJ2-1; maybe TRBD2 (5 bases). Trimming took 6 bases from V and 9 from J, leaving 18 bases between them. The CDR3 has 14 amino acids. The germline CDR1 and CDR2 sequences are MNHNS and SASEGT. The CDR3 spells CASRTGGYGGEQFF. In DNA form, the CDR3 reads TGTGCCAGCAGGACTGGAGGATACGGTGGTGAGCAGTTCTTC.

V gene TRBV3-1 combines with J gene TRBJ1-4, with no clear D. Germline loops: CDR1 LGHDT, CDR2 YNNKEL (reference sequence). Trimming removed 1 base from V and 0 bases from J, with 12 bases in between. The CDR3 sequence is 17 residues long. CDR3 region: CASSQVGRGATNEKLFF. The DNA for the CDR3 is TGTGCCAGCAGCCAAGTTGGGCGAGGTGCAACTAATGAAAAACTGTTTTTT.

This rearrangement joins TRBV7-8 to TRBJ2-3, with D perhaps matching TRBD2 (7 bases). The CDR3 is made up of 16 amino acids. The V and J ends lost 5 bases and 3 bases respectively, with 18 bases between them. Germline V gives CDR1 SGHVS, CDR2 FQNEAQ. The CDR3 DNA is TGTGCCAGCAGCCAATTGGGGGGGCCCGATACAGATACGCAGTATTTT. Its translation is CASSQLGGPDTDTQYF.

The chain is built from TRBV27 and TRBJ2-2; the D is unclear. CDR1 and CDR2 (germline): MNHEY, SMNVEV (reference sequence). The CDR3 runs to 14 residues. V lost 5 bases, J lost 6 bases, and 13 bases lay in between. This CDR3 is CASSIALVAGELFF. The CDR3 nucleotides are TGTGCCAGCAGTATTGCCCTTGTCGCCGGGGAGCTGTTTTTT.

V usage is TRBV12-3 or TRBV12-4 and J usage is TRBJ1-1; unclear D gene. CDR3 length: 15 amino acids. Trimming stripped 7 bases from V and 4 bases from J, with 19 bases between. The CDR3 loop is CASNFAGLGSTEAFF. The CDR3 DNA follows: TGTGCCAGCAACTTCGCCGGCCTGGGGTCCACTGAAGCTTTCTTT.

This chain uses TRBV10-3 with TRBJ2-7; the D is unclear. In germline, CDR1 is ENHRY, CDR2 SYGVKD. The V and J ends lost 3 bases and 0 bases respectively, with 12 bases between them. This CDR3 comprises 15 residues. The CDR3, as DNA: TGTGCCATCAGTGACCCCCCCTCTAGCTCCTACGAGCAGTACTTC. It encodes CAISDPPSSSYEQYF.

V is TRBV7-9 and J is TRBJ2-1; D unresolved. The CDR3 consists of 11 residues. Germline CDR1 is SEHNR and CDR2 is FQNEAQ (reference sequence). The V end lost 5 bases, the J end lost 15 bases, and 14 bases lay between the germline ends. The CDR3 is CASSMDPVWFF. CDR3 nucleotide sequence: TGTGCCAGCAGCATGGACCCCGTTTGGTTCTTC.

The V gene is TRBV4-1, the J gene TRBJ2-3; 7 bases agree with TRBD1. Looked up from germline, CDR1 is MGHRA and CDR2 is YSYEKL. J lost 0 bases, V lost 5 bases, and 5 bases had no gene match. The CDR3 runs 15 residues. Here the CDR3 reads CASSGQDRSTDTQYF. CDR3 in DNA: TGCGCCAGCAGCGGCCAGGACAGGAGCACAGATACGCAGTATTTT.

This clonotype showed up just a few times. This chain uses TRBV29-1 with TRBJ2-7, with D perhaps TRBD1 (6 bases). V shed 1 base and J shed 0 bases, with 13 bases lying between them. Per germline, CDR1 SQVTM and CDR2 ANQGSEA. The CDR3 spans 15 residues. The CDR3 protein is CSVEVAGAASYEQYF. CDR3 bases: TGCAGCGTTGAAGTAGCAGGGGCCGCCTCCTACGAGCAGTACTTC.

J is TRBJ1-2 and V is TRBV20-1; the match to TRBD1 covers 9 bases. Trimming removed 6 bases from V and 4 bases from J; junction bases left unmatched: 9. The CDR3 is 14 residues long. In germline, CDR1 is DFQATT, CDR2 SNEGSKA (reference sequence). The CDR3 DNA is TGCAGTGCGATAACAGGGGGCGCGAGCTATGGCTACACCTTC. Translation: CSAITGGASYGYTF.

The CDR3 DNA is TGTGCCACCAGCAGAGTCCTAGCGGGAAGCTCCTACAATGAGCAGTTCTTC. Residues: CATSRVLAGSSYNEQFF. The genes are TRBV15 and TRBJ2-1, with 9 bases matching TRBD2. The CDR3 has 17 residues. The ends lost 1 base at V and 0 bases at J; junction bases unmatched: 4. Germline CDR1 reads LNHNV; CDR2 reads YYDKDF (reference sequence). Combining the CDR3 with reference TRBV15 and TRBJ2-1 gives the whole variable domain DAMVIQNPRYQVTQFGKPVTLSCSQTLNHNVMYWYQQKSSQAPKLLFHYYDKDFNNEADTPDNFQSRRPNTSFCFLDIRSPGLGDTAMYLCATSRVLAGSSYNEQFFGPGTRLTVL.

This clonotype appeared many times. The CDR3, as DNA: TGTGCCAGCAGCCCCGGGACAGGGACCTACGAGCAGTACGTC. Translating gives CASSPGTGTYEQYV. The J gene is TRBJ2-7, the V gene TRBV18; TRBD1 matches at 9 bases. The V segment lost 8 bases and the J segment 2 bases; nucleotides outside the gene matches: 7. The germline CDR1 and CDR2 sequences are KGHSH and LQKENI. The CDR3 contains 14 residues.